The 26 T cell receptor beta chains presented below share a single source sample, sequenced in a study of blood T cell repertoires in COVID-19. Measured with immunoSEQ multiplex PCR; TCRdb has only the in-frame clones, and not every one. The data show 350,000 to 450,000 clones, roughly nine tenths seen once. Sequences were obtained from PBMCs or T cells enriched from blood (not recorded which). The receptors were gathered from a man between 25 and 39 years old who had recovered from COVID-19.

The chain couples TRBV10-3 to TRBJ2-2; no definite D call. Trimming removed 3 bases at V and 2 bases at J, with 10 bases between. The CDR3 has 15 residues. Germline V CDR1 and CDR2: ENHRY, SYGVKD. The CDR3 loop reads CAISDVPTNTGELFF. CDR3 sequence (DNA): TGTGCCATCAGTGATGTACCGACTAACACCGGGGAGCTGTTTTTT.

This rearrangement joins TRBV19 to TRBJ1-5, with 7 bases identical to TRBD1. The V segment lost 6 bases and the J segment 0 bases; nucleotides outside the gene matches: 5. CDR3 length: 15 residues. Germline loops: CDR1 LNHDA, CDR2 SQIVND (reference sequence). The CDR3 sequence is CASRGDSPSNQPQHF. The CDR3 DNA reads as TGTGCCAGTAGGGGGGACAGTCCTAGCAATCAGCCCCAGCATTTT.

The chain employs TRBV28 and TRBJ1-2; D might be TRBD1 (5 bases). V was cut by 9 bases and J by 1 base, with 15 bases left in between. The CDR3 runs 14 residues. The V gene's germline CDR1 is MDHEN and CDR2 SYDVKM. The CDR3 DNA reads as TGTGCCAGTTTAAAAAGGGGATTTAACTATGGCTACACCTTC. It is translated as CASLKRGFNYGYTF.

The V and J genes are TRBV12-3 or TRBV12-4 and TRBJ2-7; D unclear. V lost 6 bases and J lost 2, with 5 bases in between. This CDR3 is 11 amino acids long. CDR3 region: CASSFTYEQYF. The DNA of the CDR3 is TGTGCCAGCAGCTTTACCTACGAGCAGTACTTC.

This clone was observed a few times. The CDR3 DNA is TGTGCCAGCAGCCAAGGGACAGGGAGACACACCATATATTTT. Translated, it gives CASSQGTGRHTIYF. V and J are TRBV14 and TRBJ1-3; TRBD1 aligns across 8 bases. The CDR3 is 14 amino acids. Losses at the gene ends were 1 base for V and 8 bases for J; bases not matched to a gene: 4. The germline V gene encodes CDR1 SGHDN and CDR2 FVKESK.

This chain joins TRBV9 and TRBJ2-1; 9 positions match TRBD2. The CDR3 spans 14 residues. Per the germline V gene, CDR1 is SGDLS and CDR2 is YYNGEE. J gave up 9 bases and V 0 bases, and 4 bases lay outside the gene matches. CDR3 protein: CASSVVAGAPEQFF. The CDR3 DNA reads TGTGCCAGCAGCGTAGTAGCGGGAGCCCCTGAGCAGTTCTTC.

This clone was found once. The genes are TRBV28 and TRBJ2-6, with 9 bases matching TRBD1. Trimming at V came to 6 bases and at J to 2 bases, leaving 5 bases not matched to a gene. Looked up from germline, CDR1 is MDHEN and CDR2 is SYDVKM. This CDR3 contains 16 residues. The CDR3: CASRGQGFAGANVLTF. DNA of the CDR3: TGTGCCAGCAGGGGACAGGGATTCGCTGGGGCCAACGTCCTGACTTTC.

This chain links TRBV7-9 with TRBJ2-1, with D possibly TRBD2 on 5 matching bases. V was trimmed by 6 bases and J by 7 bases, leaving 19 bases between them. Germline V gene lookup returns CDR1 SEHNR and CDR2 FQNEAQ (reference sequence). The CDR3 has 15 amino acids. DNA for the CDR3: TGTGCCAGCAGTAATTCAGTAGCCCCGGGAAATGAGCAGTTCTTC. Protein: CASSNSVAPGNEQFF.

Concerning this clone: Other DNA sequences in the sample encode the same CDR3. The genes are TRBV7-9 and TRBJ2-5; possible D gene TRBD1, 6 bases. This CDR3 has 14 residues. Per germline, CDR1 SEHNR and CDR2 FQNEAQ (reference sequence). V shed 5 bases and J shed 2 bases, with 12 bases lying between them. The CDR3 sequence: CASSPGQKQETQYF. The CDR3 DNA follows: TGTGCCAGCAGCCCCGGACAGAAACAAGAGACCCAGTACTTC. Full variable domain (rest looked up from reference TRBV7-9 and TRBJ2-5): DTGVSQNPRHKITKRGQNVTFRCDPISEHNRLYWYRQTLGQGPEFLTYFQNEAQLEKSRLLSDRFSAERPKGSFSTLEIQRTEQGDSAMYLCASSPGQKQETQYFGPGTRLLVL.

The chain carries TRBV20-1 and TRBJ2-2, with D perhaps matching TRBD1 (5 bases). Per germline, CDR1 DFQATT and CDR2 SNEGSKA (reference sequence). Between the trimmed V and J ends, which lost 3 bases and 2 bases, there was a span of 10 bases. The CDR3 is made up of 14 amino acids. This CDR3 reads CSASPRANTGELFF. CDR3 in DNA: TGCAGTGCTAGTCCCAGGGCCAACACCGGGGAGCTGTTTTTT.

The rearrangement joins TRBV30 to TRBJ1-1; D unresolved. CDR1 and CDR2 (germline): GTSNPN, SVGIG (reference sequence). The germline V and J ends were trimmed by 8 bases and 1 base, with 8 bases remaining between them. This CDR3 contains 11 residues. The CDR3 nucleotides are TGTGCCCGCAACTCGAACACTGAAGCTTTCTTT. Protein product: CARNSNTEAFF.

The chain employs TRBV7-3 and TRBJ2-1, with D maybe TRBD2 (5 bases). Germline CDR1 reads SGHTA; CDR2 reads FQGTGA. Trimming cost V 1 base and J 11 bases, with 15 bases left between them. CDR3 length: 14 amino acids. CDR3 in DNA: TGTGCCAGCAGCTTAAAACCCGCGGGCGATAAGCAGTTCTTC. Translated: CASSLKPAGDKQFF.

The chain joins TRBV18 to TRBJ1-1; 7 nucleotides agree with TRBD1. The CDR3 is 15 amino acids. Germline values: CDR1 KGHSH, CDR2 LQKENI. Trimming took 3 bases from V and 0 from J; bases not matched to a gene: 4. CDR3 coding DNA: TGTGCCAGCTCACCCTGGGACAGATTGAACACTGAAGCTTTCTTT. This codes for CASSPWDRLNTEAFF.

The J gene is TRBJ2-7, the V gene TRBV14, with TRBD2 as a possible D gene (8 bases). Per the germline V gene, CDR1 is SGHDN and CDR2 is FVKESK. The CDR3 covers 15 residues. V was shortened by 0 bases and J by 7 bases, with 16 bases between the two germline ends. The CDR3 here is CASSQDREGAYEQYF. In nucleotides, the CDR3 is TGTGCCAGCAGCCAAGATCGGGAGGGGGCATATGAGCAGTACTTC.

The rearrangement uses TRBV3-1 (or the pseudogene TRBV3-2) and TRBJ2-3; a weak D match, TRBD2 (6 bases). Deletions cut 1 base from V and 1 base from J, with 12 bases between. Germline CDR1 and CDR2: LGHDT and YNNKEL (reference sequence). The CDR3 covers 16 residues. The CDR3 region has the DNA TGTGCCAGCAGCCAAGTCTCGGGAGCGCGCACAGATACGCAGTATTTT. Its translation: CASSQVSGARTDTQYF.

J is TRBJ2-7 and V is TRBV6-2 or TRBV6-3, with 7 bases fitting TRBD1. The CDR3 is made up of 13 amino acids. Germline V gene lookup returns CDR1 MNHEY and CDR2 SVGEGT. Trimming removed 2 bases from V and 2 bases from J; junction bases left unmatched: 0. CDR3 coding DNA: TGTGCCAGCAGTTACGACAGGGCCTACGAGCAGTACTTC. Its protein is CASSYDRAYEQYF.

This clone was detected only once. V gene TRBV30 combines with J gene TRBJ2-7; TRBD1 aligns across 7 bases. Germline loops: CDR1 GTSNPN, CDR2 SVGIG (reference sequence). Trimming took 0 bases from V and 2 from J; bases not matched to a gene: 4. The CDR3 is 14 residues long. The CDR3 is CAWSVQGITYEQYF. The CDR3 coding sequence is TGTGCCTGGAGTGTACAGGGGATAACCTACGAGCAGTACTTC.

The gene calls are TRBV4-1 and TRBJ2-1, with 10 bases aligning to TRBD2. The CDR3 has 17 residues. Germline loops: CDR1 MGHRA, CDR2 YSYEKL. The ends lost 1 base at V and 10 bases at J; junction bases unmatched: 13. The CDR3 here is CASSQVGEGSGRPEQFF. In DNA form, the CDR3 reads TGCGCCAGCAGCCAAGTCGGAGAGGGTAGCGGGAGGCCAGAGCAGTTCTTC.

The gene calls are TRBV5-4 and TRBJ2-1, with TRBD2 matching 11 bases. J lost 0 bases, V lost 4 bases, and 6 bases had no gene match. Looked up from germline, CDR1 is SGHNT and CDR2 is YYREEE (reference sequence). The CDR3 is 17 residues long. Here the CDR3 reads CASSLGTSGHSYNEQFF. Written as DNA, the CDR3 is TGTGCCAGCAGCCTGGGGACTAGCGGCCACTCCTACAATGAGCAGTTCTTC.

This chain uses TRBV21-1 with TRBJ2-7; the table assigns TRBD1, which was not confirmed against the DNA. TRBV21-1 is a pseudogene. This CDR3 comprises 11 residues. CDR3: CASGEQHEQYF. CDR3 in DNA: TGTGCCAGCGGCGAACAGCACGAGCAGTACTTC.

CDR3 nucleotide sequence: TGTGCCAGCACCGCACCCGGGGATAGGCCCCAGCATTTT. Translation gives CASTAPGDRPQHF. The chain carries TRBV28 and TRBJ1-5; D unclear. From germline, CDR1 is MDHEN and CDR2 SYDVKM. The CDR3 contains 13 residues. V shed 7 bases and J shed 9 bases, with 16 bases lying between them. The full variable domain, in which reference TRBV28 and TRBJ1-5 provide the parts outside the CDR3, is DVKVTQSSRYLVKRTGEKVFLECVQDMDHENMFWYRQDPGLGLRLIYFSYDVKMKEKGDIPEGYSVSREKKERFSLILESASTNQTSMYLCASTAPGDRPQHFGDGTRLSIL.

The V call is TRBV3-1 (or the pseudogene TRBV3-2), the J call TRBJ1-3; D uncertain. This CDR3 is 16 amino acids long. V was trimmed by 4 bases and J by 0 bases, leaving 13 bases between them. CDR1 is LGHDT, CDR2 YNNKEL, per germline (reference sequence). The CDR3 reads CASSPANFISGNTIYF. DNA for the CDR3: TGTGCCAGCAGCCCTGCCAACTTCATCTCTGGAAACACCATATATTTT.

This chain connects TRBV6-6 to TRBJ1-5; weak D call: TRBD1 (5 bases). The germline V and J ends were trimmed by 4 bases and 4 bases, with 14 bases remaining between them. This CDR3 spans 15 amino acids. The germline gives CDR1 MNHNY, CDR2 SVGAGI (reference sequence). The CDR3 here is CASSSREAGNQPQHF. The CDR3 bases are TGTGCCAGCAGTTCAAGGGAGGCAGGGAATCAGCCCCAGCATTTT.

This chain joins TRBV9 and TRBJ1-4, with D maybe TRBD1 (5 bases). With 3 bases removed from V and 8 bases from J, the gap between germline ends came to 17 bases. This CDR3 contains 15 residues. Germline CDR1 reads SGDLS; CDR2 reads YYNGEE. The CDR3 nucleotides read TGTGCCAGCAGCGAGCAGGGAAATAAGCTCGAAAAACTGTTTTTT. Its translation is CASSEQGNKLEKLFF.

The chain has TRBV28 and TRBJ2-3, with D hard to call. CDR1 and CDR2 from the germline V gene are MDHEN and SYDVKM. The CDR3 is 13 amino acids. V was pared by 6 bases and J by 2 bases, with 9 bases between. Written as DNA, the CDR3 is TGTGCCAGCAGCCCTCAGGACACAGATACGCAGTATTTT. Protein product: CASSPQDTDTQYF.

The V gene is TRBV16, the J gene TRBJ1-1, with TRBD1 as a possible D gene (6 bases). The CDR3 contains 15 residues. Trimming pared 1 base from V and 4 bases from J, leaving 13 bases between. In germline, CDR1 is KGHSY, CDR2 FQNENV. The CDR3 coding sequence is TGTGCCAGCAGCCAATACGGGGGGCTCAGCACTGAAGCTTTCTTT. Its protein product is CASSQYGGLSTEAFF.